This entry lists 22 T cell receptor beta chains sequenced from one sample in a study of memory CD4+ T cells and cytomegalovirus serostatus. The protocol was immunoSEQ multiplex PCR, while the TCRdb copy is restricted to in-frame clones and leaves out a portion. The sample includes under 55,000 clones, around 80% seen only once; the top ten take roughly 1.7%. The sort gate was single viable CD3+CD4+CD8-CD45RO+ cells for memory CD4+ T cells. Specimen: memory CD4+ T cells from blood. These receptors all come from an adult in good health and CMV-seronegative.

Here the CDR3 reads CASSRDRLYGYTF. The CDR3 nucleotides are TGTGCCAGCAGTCGGGACCGTCTCTATGGCTACACCTTC. The chain employs TRBV5-6 and TRBJ1-2; possibly TRBD1 for D (5 bases). CDR1 is SGHDT and CDR2 is YYEEEE in the germline V gene. V was clipped by 5 bases and J by 4 bases, with 12 bases between them. This CDR3 region has 13 residues. Based on the CDR3 plus reference TRBV5-6 and TRBJ1-2, the full variable domain is DAGVTQSPTHLIKTRGQQVTLRCSPKSGHDTVSWYQQALGQGPQFIFQYYEEEERQRGNFPDRFSGHQFPNYSSELNVNALLLGDSALYLCASSRDRLYGYTFGSGTRLTVV.

The chain employs TRBV5-8 and TRBJ1-1, with 8 positions matching TRBD1. The CDR3 runs 14 residues. J was trimmed by 5 bases and V by 0 bases; bases with no gene match: 3. The germline V gene encodes CDR1 SGHTS and CDR2 YDEGEE. CDR3 in amino acids: CASSLGTGRTEAFF. CDR3 sequence (DNA): TGTGCCAGCAGCTTGGGGACAGGGAGGACTGAAGCTTTCTTT.

Note on this clone: At the DNA level, this CDR3 is encoded by other sequences in the same sample as well. The chain combines TRBV7-2 with TRBJ2-7; 7 nucleotides line up with TRBD2. The V gene end was trimmed by 6 bases and the J gene end by 0 bases; junction bases not matched to a gene: 5. The germline CDR1 and CDR2 sequences are SGHTA and FQGNSA. CDR3 length: 14 amino acids. The CDR3 coding sequence is TGTGCCAGCAGTTTGGGGGGGATCTCCTACGAGCAGTACTTC. Encoded protein: CASSLGGISYEQYF.

This clone was observed a single time. This chain joins TRBV29-1 and TRBJ2-1; 11 bases agree with TRBD1. J lost 7 bases, V lost 4 bases, and 6 bases had no gene match. The CDR3 extends over 14 amino acids. Germline loops: CDR1 SQVTM, CDR2 ANQGSEA. The CDR3 protein is CSVVLGQGANEQFF. As DNA, the CDR3 is TGCAGCGTTGTCCTCGGACAGGGGGCAAATGAGCAGTTCTTC.

The chain combines TRBV9 with TRBJ1-1; D not resolved. Trimming left V 3 bases short and J 0 bases short, with 9 bases between. The CDR3 totals 14 residues. Germline-derived CDR1 and CDR2 are SGDLS and YYNGEE. The CDR3 DNA is TGTGCCAGCAGCGGAGACATCCTGAACACTGAAGCTTTCTTT. Translation gives CASSGDILNTEAFF.

The chain links TRBV29-1 to TRBJ1-2, with 9 bases fitting TRBD1. V shed 5 bases and J 2 bases; nucleotides not matched to a gene: 3. This CDR3 is 13 amino acids long. The V gene's germline CDR1 is SQVTM and CDR2 ANQGSEA. For the CDR3, the DNA is TGCAGCGTTCCCGGACAGGGGAACTATGGCTACACCTTC. This encodes CSVPGQGNYGYTF.

In regard to this clone: One end of the junction is discordant with germline, which a read error may explain. CDR3 sequence (DNA): TGTGCCAGCAGCTTGGAACAGGGGGTTGGGAATCGGCCCCAGCATTTT. It codes for CASSLEQGVGNRPQHF. V is TRBV5-8 and J is TRBJ1-5; 8 nucleotides line up with TRBD1. Looked up from germline, CDR1 is SGHTS and CDR2 is YDEGEE. This CDR3 spans 16 amino acids. Looking up the rest from reference TRBV5-8 and TRBJ1-5 gives the full variable domain: EAGVTQSPTHLIKTRGQQATLRCSPISGHTSVYWYQQALGLGLQFLLWYDEGEERNRGNFPPRFSGRQFPNYSSELNVNALELEDSALYLCASSLEQGVGNRPQHFGDGTRLSIL.

The rearrangement joins TRBV7-2 to TRBJ2-1, with unresolved D. The CDR3 consists of 14 residues. V was pared by 2 bases and J by 4 bases, with 9 bases between. Per germline, CDR1 SGHTA and CDR2 FQGNSA. The CDR3 region is CASSLSLQYNEQFF. The CDR3 bases are TGTGCCAGCAGCTTATCTCTACAGTACAATGAGCAGTTCTTC.

The sample holds one count of this clone. The V call is TRBV6-1, the J call TRBJ2-1; D gene unclear. Germline V gene sequence: CDR1 MNHNS, CDR2 SASEGT. CDR3 length equals 11 residues. The germline V and J ends were trimmed by 4 bases and 5 bases, with 3 bases remaining between them. The CDR3: CASSGHNEQFF. DNA of the CDR3: TGTGCCAGCAGTGGACACAATGAGCAGTTCTTC.

V is TRBV25-1 and J is TRBJ1-2, with D possibly being TRBD1 (5 bases). This CDR3 is built from 15 residues. V was pared by 5 bases and J by 7 bases, with 20 bases between. Germline-derived CDR1 and CDR2 are MGHDK and SYGVNS. CDR3 region: CASSKNWGPSRGYTF. In DNA form, the CDR3 reads TGTGCCAGCAGTAAAAATTGGGGACCCAGTCGTGGCTACACCTTC.

This clone was detected only a few times. The rearrangement uses TRBV7-6 and TRBJ1-1; D ambiguous. This CDR3 comprises 15 residues. The germline gives CDR1 SGHVS, CDR2 FNYEAQ. Trimming pared 5 bases from V and 0 bases from J, leaving 13 bases between. DNA for the CDR3: TGTGCCAGCAGCAGTCTCACGGGTTTGAACACTGAAGCTTTCTTT. Its protein product is CASSSLTGLNTEAFF.

A word on this clone: The sample holds other DNA sequences that translate to the same CDR3. The J gene is TRBJ2-2, the V gene TRBV5-5, with no clear D. V was clipped by 1 base and J by 1 base, with 2 bases between them. From germline, CDR1 is SGHKS and CDR2 YYEKEE (reference sequence). The CDR3 totals 13 residues. For the CDR3, the DNA is TGTGCCAGCAGCTTGTTGAACACCGGGGAGCTGTTTTTT. Translated: CASSLLNTGELFF.

The V call is TRBV6-5, the J call TRBJ2-2; 8 bases map to TRBD2. Germline CDR1 MNHEY, CDR2 SVGAGI. V was pared by 6 bases and J by 6 bases, with 3 bases of the junction left unmatched. The length of the CDR3 is 13 residues. The CDR3 sequence: CASRGLGAGELFF. CDR3 coding DNA: TGTGCCAGCAGGGGACTAGGGGCCGGGGAGCTGTTTTTT.

The chain recombines TRBV19 with TRBJ1-6; D unresolved. V shed 7 bases and J shed 0 bases, with 7 bases lying between them. CDR1 and CDR2 (germline): LNHDA, SQIVND (reference sequence). The CDR3 loop spans 14 amino acids. CDR3 sequence (DNA): TGTGCCAGTAAACAGAGCTCCTATAATTCACCCCTCCACTTT. Protein product: CASKQSSYNSPLHF. Variable domain in full (rest from reference TRBV19 and TRBJ1-6): DGGITQSPKYLFRKEGQNVTLSCEQNLNHDAMYWYRQDPGQGLRLIYYSQIVNDFQKGDIAEGYSVSREKKESFPLTVTSAQKNPTAFYLCASKQSSYNSPLHFGNGTRLTVT.

The rearrangement uses TRBV4-2 and TRBJ2-6; D may be TRBD1 (7 bases). Trimming removed 0 bases from V and 1 base from J, with 19 bases in between. The germline V gene has CDR1 LGHNA and CDR2 YNFKEQ. The CDR3 extends over 20 amino acids. In DNA form, the CDR3 reads TGTGCCAGCAGCCAAGATGAGGCGGGACAGCTTGGTTCTGGGGCCAACGTCCTGACTTTC. It encodes CASSQDEAGQLGSGANVLTF.

The CDR3 region is CASRQELAGELFF. The CDR3 DNA reads as TGTGCCAGCAGACAGGAGTTGGCCGGGGAGCTGTTTTTT. V and J are TRBV2 and TRBJ2-2, with D possibly matching TRBD1 (5 bases). Trimming removed 6 bases at V and 6 bases at J, with 11 bases between. Germline CDR1 reads SNHLY; CDR2 reads FYNNEI. The CDR3 spans 13 residues.

This chain uses TRBV5-1 with TRBJ2-7; TRBD2 might be the D (6 bases). Looked up from germline, CDR1 is SGHRS and CDR2 is YFSETQ. There are 12 residues in the CDR3. The V end was cut by 7 bases, the J end by 4 bases, with 12 bases between. The CDR3 spells CASGRDSYEQYF. CDR3 bases: TGCGCCAGCGGGCGGGATTCGTACGAGCAGTACTTC. Full variable domain (missing parts from reference TRBV5-1 and TRBJ2-7): KAGVTQTPRYLIKTRGQQVTLSCSPISGHRSVSWYQQTPGQGLQFLFEYFSETQRNKGNFPGRFSGRQFSNSRSEMNVSTLELGDSALYLCASGRDSYEQYFGPGTRLTVT.

CDR3: CASTRARSYGYTF. For the CDR3, the DNA is TGTGCCAGCACGCGGGCGCGGTCCTATGGCTACACCTTC. V usage is TRBV28 and J usage is TRBJ1-2; D remains ambiguous. The V end lost 7 bases, the J end lost 4 bases, and 13 bases lay between the germline ends. CDR1 is MDHEN, CDR2 SYDVKM, per germline. The CDR3 spans 13 residues.

The chain carries TRBV10-2 and TRBJ2-7, with a possible D match to TRBD1 (5 bases). The CDR3 is 16 amino acids. Deletions cut 3 bases from V and 0 bases from J, with 15 bases between. Germline-derived CDR1 and CDR2 are WSHSY and SAAADI. CDR3 coding DNA: TGCGCCAGCAGTGAACCGGACAAACTATTCTCCTACGAGCAGTACTTC. The encoded protein is CASSEPDKLFSYEQYF.

The chain employs TRBV18 and TRBJ2-7, with D tentatively TRBD1 (5 bases). The germline V gene encodes CDR1 KGHSH and CDR2 LQKENI. This CDR3 has 14 residues. Deletions cut 5 bases from V and 0 bases from J, with 11 bases between. For the CDR3, the DNA is TGTGCCAGCTCAGCTGACAGTATCTCCTACGAGCAGTACTTC. Its protein is CASSADSISYEQYF.

The chain employs TRBV28 and TRBJ2-3; TRBD1 is a possible D gene (6 bases). CDR1 MDHEN and CDR2 SYDVKM come from the germline V gene. This CDR3 spans 15 amino acids. Trimming took 6 bases from V and 0 from J, leaving 13 bases between them. CDR3 amino acids: CASRGALRSTDTQYF. The CDR3 bases are TGTGCCAGCAGGGGGGCATTAAGGAGCACAGATACGCAGTATTTT.

The chain has TRBV27 and TRBJ1-6; D might be TRBD1 (6 bases). CDR1 MNHEY and CDR2 SMNVEV come from the germline V gene (reference sequence). Trimming took 3 bases from V and 7 from J, leaving 19 bases between them. CDR3 length equals 17 residues. This CDR3 reads CASSFGGGTLINSPLHF. The DNA for the CDR3 is TGTGCCAGCAGTTTTGGGGGAGGGACACTAATAAATTCACCCCTCCACTTT.